The T cell receptor (beta chain) described here comes from a study of blood T cell repertoires in COVID-19. With 6 bases removed from V and 3 bases from J, the gap between germline ends came to 12 bases. This CDR3 region has 13 residues. Germline V gene sequence: CDR1 MNHEY, CDR2 SVGEGT. Sequencing used immunoSEQ multiplex PCR; TCRdb keeps in-frame clones, though not all of them. Seen here are fewer than 250,000 clones, roughly nine tenths observed once, and the top ten hold 0.78%. The receptor was isolated from a woman aged 70-85 years with acute or convalescent COVID-19. The sequencing sample was made of peripheral blood. The chain carries TRBV6-2 or TRBV6-3 and TRBJ2-7; D may be TRBD1 (5 bases). CDR3 bases: TGTGCCAGCAGCCAAGGGGCGGACTACGAGCAGTACTTC. Encoded protein: CASSQGADYEQYF.